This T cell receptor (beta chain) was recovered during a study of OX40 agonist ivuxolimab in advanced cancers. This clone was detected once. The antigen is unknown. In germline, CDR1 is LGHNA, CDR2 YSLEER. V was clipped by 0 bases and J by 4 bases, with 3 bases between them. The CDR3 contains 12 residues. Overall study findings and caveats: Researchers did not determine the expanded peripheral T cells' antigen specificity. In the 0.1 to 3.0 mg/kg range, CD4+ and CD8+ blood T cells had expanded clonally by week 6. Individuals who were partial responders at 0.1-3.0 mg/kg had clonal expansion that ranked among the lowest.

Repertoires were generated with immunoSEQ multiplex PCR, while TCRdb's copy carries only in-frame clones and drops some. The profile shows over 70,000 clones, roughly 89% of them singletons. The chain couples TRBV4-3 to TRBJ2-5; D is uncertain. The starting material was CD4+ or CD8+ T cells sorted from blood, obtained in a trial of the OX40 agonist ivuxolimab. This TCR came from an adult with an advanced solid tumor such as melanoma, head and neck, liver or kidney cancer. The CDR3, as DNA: TGCGCCAGCAGCCAAGAGGGAGAGACCCAGTACTTC. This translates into CASSQEGETQYF.